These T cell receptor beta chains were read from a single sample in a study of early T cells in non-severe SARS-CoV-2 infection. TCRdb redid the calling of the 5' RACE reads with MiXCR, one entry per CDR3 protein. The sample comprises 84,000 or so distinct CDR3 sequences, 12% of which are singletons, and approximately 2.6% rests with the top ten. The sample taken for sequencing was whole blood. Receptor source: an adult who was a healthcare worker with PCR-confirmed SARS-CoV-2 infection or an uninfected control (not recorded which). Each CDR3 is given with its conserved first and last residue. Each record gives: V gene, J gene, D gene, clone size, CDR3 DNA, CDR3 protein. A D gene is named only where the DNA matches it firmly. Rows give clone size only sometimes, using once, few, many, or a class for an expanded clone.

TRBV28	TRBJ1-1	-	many	TGTGCCAGCAGTTTAATCTCCCGTGGGCAAGCTTTCTTT	CASSLISRGQAFF
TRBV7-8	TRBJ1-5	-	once	TGTGCCAGCAGCCCTGGACAGTATAGCAATCAGCCCCAGCATTTT	CASSPGQYSNQPQHF
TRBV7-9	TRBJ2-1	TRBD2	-	TGTGCCAGCAGCTTAGCAGCGGTCGGGACTAGCGGGAGCGTGGGCAATGAGCAGTTCTTC	CASSLAAVGTSGSVGNEQFF
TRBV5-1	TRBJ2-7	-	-	TGCGCCAGCAGCTTGGGGACAGTTACATACGAGCAGTACTTC	CASSLGTVTYEQYF
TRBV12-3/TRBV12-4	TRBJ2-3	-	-	TGTGCCAGCAGTCCAAGTGGCCCCAGCACAGATACGCAGTATTTT	CASSPSGPSTDTQYF
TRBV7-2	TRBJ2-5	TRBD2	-	TGTGCCAGCAGCTTAGGACTAGCGAGGGAGACCCAGTACTTC	CASSLGLARETQYF
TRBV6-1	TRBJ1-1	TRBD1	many	TGTGCCAGCAGTGCCAAGACAGGGGGCGAGACTGAAGTTTTCTTT	CASSAKTGGETEVFF
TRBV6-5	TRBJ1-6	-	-	TGTGCCAGCAGTTACTCGACCCAGGGGTCACCCCTCCACTTT	CASSYSTQGSPLHF
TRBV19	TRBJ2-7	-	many	TGTGCCAGTAGCGGACAGAGTTTCTCCTACGAGCAGTACTTC	CASSGQSFSYEQYF
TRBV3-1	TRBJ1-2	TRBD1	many	TGTGCCAGCAGCCAAGCCCTTAAAGGGGGCCCCGACTATGGCTACACCTTC	CASSQALKGGPDYGYTF
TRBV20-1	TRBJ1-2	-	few	TGCAGTGCTCTTGAACCTGGCGGACAGATCTATGGCTACACCTTC	CSALEPGGQIYGYTF
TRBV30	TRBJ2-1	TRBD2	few	TGTGCCTGGAGCGGGACTAGCGGGGTGGATGAGCAGTTCTTC	CAWSGTSGVDEQFF
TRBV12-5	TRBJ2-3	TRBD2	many	TGTGCTAGTGGTTCGAGGACTAGCGGGGGAGATACGCAGTATTTT	CASGSRTSGGDTQYF
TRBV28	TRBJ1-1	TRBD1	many	TGTGCCAGCAGTTTCTGGGCGGGACAGGGGGCCCTTAACACTGAAGCTTTCTTT	CASSFWAGQGALNTEAFF
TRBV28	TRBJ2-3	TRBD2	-	TGTGCCAGCAGTTTTCTGACTAGCGGGGGGGCCACGCAGTATTTT	CASSFLTSGGATQYF
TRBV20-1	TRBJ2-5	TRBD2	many	TGCAGTGCTCAGATATCGACTAGCGGGCTGGAGACCCAGTACTTC	CSAQISTSGLETQYF
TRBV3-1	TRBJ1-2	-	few	TGTGCCAGCAGCCAAGATCGTGGCAGGAGGGGGATGGATGGCTACACCTTC	CASSQDRGRRGMDGYTF
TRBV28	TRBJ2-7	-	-	TGTGCCAGCAGTTTAGGTTTCTCCGAGCAGTACTTC	CASSLGFSEQYF
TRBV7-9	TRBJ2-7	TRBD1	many	TGTGCCAGCAGCCCTAAGTCCACCGGGACAGGGACCTACGAGCAGTACTTC	CASSPKSTGTGTYEQYF
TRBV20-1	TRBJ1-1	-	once	TGCAGTGCTAGAACCAGGAACACTGAAGCTTTCTTT	CSARTRNTEAFF
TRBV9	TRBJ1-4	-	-	TGTGCCAGCAGCGTAGAAGGCGAAAAACTGTTTTTT	CASSVEGEKLFF
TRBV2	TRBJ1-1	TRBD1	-	TGTGCCAGCTCGGGACAGGCTTCTTCGAACACTGAAGCTTTCTTT	CASSGQASSNTEAFF
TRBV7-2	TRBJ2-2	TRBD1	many	TGTGCCAGCAGCTTAAGGGGGCTCGCGGTAAACACCGGGGAGCTGTTTTTT	CASSLRGLAVNTGELFF
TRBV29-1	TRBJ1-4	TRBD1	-	TGCAGCGCGGGGGGACAGACAAATGAAAAACTGTTTTTT	CSAGGQTNEKLFF
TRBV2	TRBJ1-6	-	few	TGTGCCAGCCTCGACAGTCTCAATTCACCCCTCCACTTT	CASLDSLNSPLHF
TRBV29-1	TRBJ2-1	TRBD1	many	TGCAGCGTTGAAAGGCCAGGGGGCGGTCAGGGGCAGTTCTTC	CSVERPGGGQGQFF
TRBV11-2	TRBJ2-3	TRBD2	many	TGTGCCAGCAGCCTACTCCTAGCGGGCCTCACAGATACGCAGTATTTT	CASSLLLAGLTDTQYF
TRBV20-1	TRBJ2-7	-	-	TGCAGTGCAAAAGGGCCCGGCAGGTACTCCTACGAGCAGTACTTC	CSAKGPGRYSYEQYF
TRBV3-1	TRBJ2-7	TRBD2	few	TGTGCCAGCAGCTATCAACGTACTAGCGGGGCTGCCTACGAGCAGTACTTC	CASSYQRTSGAAYEQYF
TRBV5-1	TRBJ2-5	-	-	TGCGCCAGCAGCTTGGTTGGTGGGAAAGAAGAGACCCAGTACTTC	CASSLVGGKEETQYF
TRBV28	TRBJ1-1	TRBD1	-	TGTGCCAGCAGTCCGCTTCCGGGACAGGGGGCGCGGGACACTGAAGCTTTCTTT	CASSPLPGQGARDTEAFF
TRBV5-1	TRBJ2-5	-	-	TGCGCCAGCAGCCCGGAAGTAGCCCAGACCCAGTACTTC	CASSPEVAQTQYF
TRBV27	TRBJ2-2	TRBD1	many	TGTGCCAGCAGTGTCACTCAGGGGGCGGGGGAGCTGTTTTTT	CASSVTQGAGELFF